Listed here are 17 T cell receptor beta chains from one sample, sequenced in a study of regulatory T cells in long-lasting Graves disease. The time point: newly diagnosed GD, antithyroid drugs for less than 3 months. PBMC-derived RNA was used for the TCR library. Arm-PCR of CDR3 regions with iRepertoire HTBI primers generated TCR beta libraries. TCRdb re-called the multiplex PCR reads with MiXCR, one entry per CDR3 protein. The sample carries a few hundred thousand distinct CDR3 sequences, around 21% recorded once. The source material was peripheral blood mononuclear cells (PBMCs), sampled at new diagnosis, from a patient treated with antithyroid drugs. These receptor sequences come from a female donor with Graves disease.

This clonotype was seen repeatedly, ten times or more. The chain combines TRBV3-1 with TRBJ1-2, with 7 bases that match TRBD1. This CDR3 has 13 amino acids. CDR1 LGHDT and CDR2 YNNKEL come from the germline V gene (reference sequence). V lost 5 bases to trimming and J lost 4 bases; unmatched junction nucleotides: 4. The CDR3 DNA is TGTGCCAGCAGCGAGGGACAGCGCTATGGCTACACCTTC. Translated, it gives CASSEGQRYGYTF.

Comment on this clonotype: This clone may be a read error of a much larger clone one base away. The chain uses TRBV3-2 and TRBJ1-1; the table's D gene call, TRBD1, was not cross checked with the DNA. TRBV3-2 is described as a pseudogene. This CDR3 is built from 12 residues. The CDR3, as DNA: TGTGCCAGCAGCCTACGAACAGGGGAGACTGTCTTT. It specifies CASSLRTGETVF.

This clonotype was seen at least ten times. CDR3 residues: CASNSYGNTEAFF. In DNA form, the CDR3 reads TGTGCCAGCAACTCGTACGGGAACACTGAAGCTTTCTTT. V is TRBV5-8 and J is TRBJ1-1, with D unresolved. Germline V gene data show CDR1 as SGHTS and CDR2 as YDEGEE. CDR3 length equals 13 residues. Trimming removed 6 bases at V and 1 base at J, with 10 bases between. The full variable domain, with the rest looked up from reference TRBV5-8 and TRBJ1-1, is EAGVTQSPTHLIKTRGQQATLRCSPISGHTSVYWYQQALGLGLQFLLWYDEGEERNRGNFPPRFSGRQFPNYSSELNVNALELEDSALYLCASNSYGNTEAFFGQGTRLTVV.

This clonotype was counted ten times or more. The chain combines TRBV6-2 or TRBV6-3 with TRBJ2-1, with D uncertain. Germline CDR1 MNHEY, CDR2 SVGEGT. The CDR3 is made up of 15 amino acids. The ends were cut back, 5 bases at V and 0 bases at J, with 11 bases in the middle. DNA for the CDR3: TGTGCCAGCAGTGAAGTCCCTAGCTCCTACAATGAGCAGTTCTTC. This codes for CASSEVPSSYNEQFF.

The sample holds many counts of this clonotype. The chain links TRBV12-3 or TRBV12-4 to TRBJ2-5; 7 positions agree with TRBD2. This CDR3 is built from 14 residues. The V and J ends lost 3 bases and 4 bases, in that order; junction bases with no gene match: 5. The CDR3 DNA is TGTGCCAGCAGTTTCCCGACTAGCCCAGAGACCCAGTACTTC. Residues: CASSFPTSPETQYF.

This clonotype came up many times. J is TRBJ2-5 and V is TRBV5-1; D ambiguous. In germline, CDR1 is SGHRS, CDR2 YFSETQ. The CDR3 runs 13 residues. Trimming removed 4 bases from V and 2 bases from J, with 9 bases in between. The CDR3 reads CASSEMGQETQYF. In DNA form, the CDR3 reads TGCGCCAGCAGCGAGATGGGGCAAGAGACCCAGTACTTC.

Worth noting for this clonotype: The junction shows a germline mismatch at one end, possibly a read error. The chain carries TRBV12-3 or TRBV12-4 and TRBJ2-6; unclear D gene. This CDR3 spans 15 amino acids. The CDR3, as DNA: TGTGTCAGCAGTTTAGTGGGGTCTGGGGCCAACGTCCTGACTTTC. It translates to CVSSLVGSGANVLTF.

In its sample, this clonotype was seen a few times. The genes are TRBV20-1 and TRBJ1-1; TRBD1 matches at 8 bases. The junction had 11 bases not matched to a gene; V was cut back by 6 bases and J by 5 bases. CDR3 length: 14 residues. Germline CDR1 DFQATT, CDR2 SNEGSKA (reference sequence). CDR3 residues: CSATGGRFATEAFF. The CDR3 nucleotides are TGCAGTGCCACAGGGGGTCGGTTCGCGACTGAAGCTTTCTTT.

This clonotype came up many times. This chain joins TRBV11-2 and TRBJ1-5; D is perhaps TRBD1 (5 bases). The CDR3 has 13 residues. From germline, CDR1 is SGHAT and CDR2 FQNNGV. V gave up 0 bases and J gave up 7 bases, with 7 bases separating them. CDR3 coding DNA: TGTGCCAGCAGCTTAGAGGGGCGGCAGCCCCAGCATTTT. This codes for CASSLEGRQPQHF.

This clonotype was recorded many times. The J gene is TRBJ2-7, the V gene TRBV28; TRBD2 matches at 7 bases. From germline, CDR1 is MDHEN and CDR2 SYDVKM. The CDR3 sequence is 15 residues long. Trimming removed 3 bases from V and 5 bases from J; junction bases left unmatched: 10. CDR3 sequence reads: CASSFNAAGVDEQYF. CDR3 bases: TGTGCCAGCAGTTTTAATGCGGCGGGAGTCGACGAGCAGTACTTC. Filled out from reference TRBV28 and TRBJ2-7, the complete variable domain reads DVKVTQSSRYLVKRTGEKVFLECVQDMDHENMFWYRQDPGLGLRLIYFSYDVKMKEKGDIPEGYSVSREKKERFSLILESASTNQTSMYLCASSFNAAGVDEQYFGPGTRLTVT.

The genes are TRBV4-3 and TRBJ2-3; TRBD2 agrees at 8 bases. The J call may be faulty, since TRBJ2-5 better matches the DNA end. Per germline, CDR1 LGHNA and CDR2 YSLEER. The CDR3 loop spans 15 amino acids. The CDR3 coding sequence is TGCGCCAGCAGCCAAGACTCCCGGGGGGGTGAGACCCAGTACTTC. Protein: CASSQDSRGGETQYF.

There are a few counts of this clonotype. This chain links TRBV3-2 with TRBJ1-1; the table assigns TRBD1, which was not confirmed against the DNA. TRBV3-2 is noted as a pseudogene. CDR3 length: 13 residues. CDR3 region: CASSPRQGAEAFF. The CDR3 DNA sequence: TGTGCCAGCAGCCCCAGACAGGGGGCTGAAGCTTTCTTT.

The sample holds many counts of this clonotype. The chain employs TRBV5-6 and TRBJ2-5; unclear D gene. Trimming took 1 base from V and 5 from J, leaving 15 bases between them. Germline CDR1 is SGHDT and CDR2 is YYEEEE. This CDR3 spans 15 amino acids. The CDR3 reads CASSLYKAPGETQYF. CDR3 bases: TGTGCCAGCAGCTTGTACAAGGCCCCCGGGGAGACCCAGTACTTC.

This clonotype was counted many times. This chain joins TRBV6-1 and TRBJ2-1; 9 bases agree with TRBD2. Germline CDR1 and CDR2: MNHNS and SASEGT. The CDR3 runs to 21 residues. The junction had 22 bases not matched to a gene; V was cut back by 5 bases and J by 2 bases. The CDR3 loop is CASSPLFEVWLAGHTYNEQFF. In nucleotides, the CDR3 is TGTGCCAGCAGTCCCCTTTTCGAGGTATGGCTAGCGGGACACACCTACAATGAGCAGTTCTTC.

This clonotype was seen at least ten times. J is TRBJ2-1 and V is TRBV18; TRBD2 matches at 7 bases. With 2 bases clipped from V and 7 bases from J, the junction kept 8 bases outside the gene matches. The CDR3 sequence is 15 residues long. Germline V gives CDR1 KGHSH, CDR2 LQKENI. The CDR3: CASSPTAGVGNEQFF. In nucleotides, the CDR3 is TGTGCCAGCTCACCAACGGCGGGAGTGGGGAATGAGCAGTTCTTC. The complete variable domain, with remaining parts taken from reference TRBV18 and TRBJ2-1, reads NAGVMQNPRHLVRRRGQEARLRCSPMKGHSHVYWYRQLPEEGLKFMVYLQKENIIDESGMPKERFSAEFPKEGPSILRIQQVVRGDSAAYFCASSPTAGVGNEQFFGPGTRLTVL.

This clonotype was recorded many times. The chain has TRBV20-1 and TRBJ2-3; 10 bases are shared with TRBD2. Germline loops: CDR1 DFQATT, CDR2 SNEGSKA (reference sequence). The CDR3 is made up of 15 amino acids. J gave up 6 bases and V 2 bases, and 8 bases lay outside the gene matches. The CDR3 DNA follows: TGCAGTGCTAGACCTGGGGTAGCGGGAGGTGATACGCAGTATTTT. Translated, it gives CSARPGVAGGDTQYF.

This clonotype was seen many times. The genes are TRBV3-1 and TRBJ2-5, with a weak D call TRBD2 (6 bases). With 4 bases removed from V and 5 bases from J, the gap between germline ends came to 17 bases. The CDR3 loop spans 15 amino acids. Germline V gene sequence: CDR1 LGHDT, CDR2 YNNKEL (reference sequence). The CDR3 here is CASSRTMTSQETQYF. The CDR3 bases are TGTGCCAGCAGCCGCACCATGACTAGTCAGGAGACCCAGTACTTC.